In its sample, the clone carrying this TCR beta chain was seen a few times. The sample comes from a study of blood T cells in healthy people across ages. CDR1 is MNHEY, CDR2 SVGEGT, per germline. V lost 7 bases, J lost 3 bases, and 16 bases lay in between. The CDR3 totals 16 residues. With a J-beta primer mix and a sample-barcoded 5' primer, a second PCR ran 7 to 11 cycles. TCRdb used MiXCR to reprocess the 5' RACE reads, holding one entry per CDR3 protein. Seen here are fewer than 2,000,000 distinct CDR3 sequences, about 35% observed once, and the top ten hold roughly 10%. The receptor's source is a woman aged 25 to 39 in good health. Sequenced material: blood. This chain uses TRBV6-2 or TRBV6-3 with TRBJ2-6; tentative D call: TRBD2 (7 bases). The CDR3 DNA reads as TGTGCCAGCAAAAGAAACGGGGGGCTTGGGGCCAACGTCCTGACTTTC. It translates to CASKRNGGLGANVLTF.